The 9 T cell receptor beta chains below come from one sample, sequenced in a study of cytomegalovirus exposure and HLA in healthy donors. In the PCR, 60 Vbeta and 13 Jbeta primers were used. Generated by immunoSEQ multiplex PCR, the TCRdb table keeps only in-frame clones and is missing some. The profile shows about 150,000 clones, around three quarters of them singletons. Sample: PBMCs. These receptors were taken from a man aged 30-40 years in good health.

The CDR3 loop reads CASSNRDKNTEAFF. CDR3 coding DNA: TGTGCCAGCAGCAACCGGGACAAGAACACTGAAGCTTTCTTT. The chain employs TRBV9 and TRBJ1-1, with a tentative D call TRBD1 (6 bases). The V end was cut by 4 bases, the J end by 1 base, with 11 bases between. The CDR3 is 14 residues long. CDR1 and CDR2 (germline): SGDLS, YYNGEE.

The gene calls are TRBV30 and TRBJ2-2; the match to TRBD1 covers 9 bases. The ends lost 4 bases at V and 6 bases at J; junction bases unmatched: 9. The CDR3 runs 15 residues. Per germline, CDR1 GTSNPN and CDR2 SVGIG (reference sequence). The CDR3, as DNA: TGTGCCTGGAACCTGGACAGGGGTTCTTCCGGGGAGCTGTTTTTT. Protein: CAWNLDRGSSGELFF.

This clone was observed once. The rearrangement links TRBV5-4 to TRBJ2-1; 9 nucleotides agree with TRBD2. The CDR3 runs to 17 residues. From germline, CDR1 is SGHNT and CDR2 YYREEE (reference sequence). V shed 2 bases, J shed 4 bases, and the junction held 10 bases outside the gene matches. CDR3 coding DNA: TGTGCCAGCAGCTTTCTCGGGGGCGGGAGGGAATACAATGAGCAGTTCTTC. Translation gives CASSFLGGGREYNEQFF.

V is TRBV18 and J is TRBJ2-7; 8 nucleotides line up with TRBD1. V shed 2 bases and J 2 bases; nucleotides not matched to a gene: 14. From germline, CDR1 is KGHSH and CDR2 LQKENI. The CDR3 covers 18 residues. CDR3 region: CASSPGPNTGGKPYEQYF. DNA for the CDR3: TGTGCCAGCTCACCAGGGCCCAACACAGGGGGAAAACCCTACGAGCAGTACTTC.

The genes are TRBV12-5 and TRBJ2-3; 9 bases line up with TRBD2. This CDR3 contains 16 residues. J lost 1 base, V lost 7 bases, and 9 bases had no gene match. Germline-derived CDR1 and CDR2 are LGHNT and FRNRAP. The CDR3 DNA reads TGTGCTAGTGCCACGGGGGCGGGAGGGCGCACAGATACGCAGTATTTT. The encoded protein is CASATGAGGRTDTQYF.

This clone was seen many times. The chain employs TRBV29-1 and TRBJ2-7; D might be TRBD2 (6 bases). The CDR3 sequence is 14 residues long. Germline CDR1 reads SQVTM; CDR2 reads ANQGSEA. The V end lost 4 bases, the J end lost 1 base, and 14 bases lay between the germline ends. The CDR3 loop is CSVVLEGPSYEQYF. The CDR3 region has the DNA TGCAGCGTTGTTCTGGAGGGGCCATCCTACGAGCAGTACTTC.

The rearrangement uses TRBV6-1 and TRBJ1-4, with TRBD1 identical over 10 bases. Germline CDR1 reads MNHNS; CDR2 reads SASEGT. This CDR3 has 15 residues. Trimming at V came to 6 bases and at J to 10 bases, leaving 11 bases not matched to a gene. The CDR3 DNA reads TGTGCCAGCAGCGATGGGGGGACAGGGGCGGTAAAACTGTTTTTT. It is translated as CASSDGGTGAVKLFF.

The rearrangement links TRBV11-2 to TRBJ1-5, with D maybe TRBD1 (6 bases). V lost 5 bases and J 0 bases, leaving 11 bases between the germline ends. CDR3 length: 15 amino acids. Germline assignment: CDR1 SGHAT and CDR2 FQNNGV. The CDR3 protein is CASSPYRDSNQPQHF. In DNA, the CDR3 is TGTGCCAGCAGCCCCTACAGGGATAGCAATCAGCCCCAGCATTTT.

The chain uses TRBV27 and TRBJ2-5; 10 positions agree with TRBD2. Per the germline V gene, CDR1 is MNHEY and CDR2 is SMNVEV (reference sequence). The ends lost 5 bases at V and 4 bases at J; junction bases unmatched: 10. The CDR3 covers 16 residues. The CDR3 DNA follows: TGTGCCAGCAGTCTAGACCGAAGCGGGAGGGCAGAGACCCAGTACTTC. It yields the protein CASSLDRSGRAETQYF.